This entry features one TCR beta chain sequence. Its specificity is unknown. The CDR3 is made up of 13 amino acids. Germline loops: CDR1 LNHNV, CDR2 YYDKDF (reference sequence). The germline V and J ends were trimmed by 3 bases and 0 bases, with 3 bases remaining between them. PCR involved 60 Vbeta and 13 Jbeta primers. Here immunoSEQ multiplex PCR was the method, and the copy in TCRdb shows in-frame clones only, minus some. The sample includes some 140,000 clones, roughly 80% of them seen just once. The sample belongs to a study of cytomegalovirus exposure and HLA in healthy donors. Study-level results: When presence/absence was analysed, sequencing depth was taken to be roughly uniform across donors. TCR association rates varied by HLA locus in a later analysis, with DRB1 highest and HLA-C lowest.

Healthy individuals who donated bone marrow served as the donors. J is TRBJ1-5 and V is TRBV15, with D uncertain. The receptor comes from a woman between 50 and 59 years old in good health and CMV-seropositive. Specimen: PBMCs. The CDR3 DNA sequence: TGTGCCACCAGCAGGTATAGCAATCAGCCCCAGCATTTT. Translated: CATSRYSNQPQHF.